This record looks at one T cell receptor beta chain sequence and its context. Relapse after autologous stem cell transplantation occurred in every patient, and brentuximab vedotin exposure varied. The patients, who had relapsed/refractory classical Hodgkin lymphoma, achieved best responses of complete response, partial response or progressive disease. The data were produced by immunoSEQ multiplex PCR, yet TCRdb's version contains in-frame clones alone and is incomplete. This table holds roughly 15,000 clones, 75% to 90% found once. The entry originates in a study of PD-1 blockade in classical Hodgkin lymphoma. The germline V and J ends were trimmed by 4 bases and 8 bases, with 14 bases remaining between them. The germline V gene has CDR1 SGHAT and CDR2 FQNNGV. CDR3 length: 14 residues.

This sequence joins TRBV11-2 and TRBJ1-4; D unclear. The sequence was collected from a human donor with classical Hodgkin lymphoma. The sample here was peripheral blood mononuclear cells (PBMCs), taken before the second cycle of nivolumab. The CDR3 protein is CASSSDRRIEKLFF. In DNA form, the CDR3 reads TGTGCCAGCAGCTCCGACCGTCGGATAGAAAAACTGTTTTTT.